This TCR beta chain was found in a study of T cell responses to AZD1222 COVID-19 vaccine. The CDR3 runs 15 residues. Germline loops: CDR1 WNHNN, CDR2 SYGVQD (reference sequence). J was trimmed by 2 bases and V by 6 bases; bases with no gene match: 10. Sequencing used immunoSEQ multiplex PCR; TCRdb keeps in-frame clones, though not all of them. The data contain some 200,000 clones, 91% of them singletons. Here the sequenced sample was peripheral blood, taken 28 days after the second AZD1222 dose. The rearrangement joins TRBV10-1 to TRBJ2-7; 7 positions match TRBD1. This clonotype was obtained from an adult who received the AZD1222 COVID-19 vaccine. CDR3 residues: CASSEARQGPYEQYF. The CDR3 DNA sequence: TGCGCCAGCAGCGAAGCCCGACAGGGTCCCTACGAGCAGTACTTC.